A selection of T cell receptor beta chains follows, all from one sample in a study of T cell responses to AZD1222 COVID-19 vaccine. Profiled with immunoSEQ multiplex PCR; TCRdb holds only in-frame clones, not every one. The sample has roughly 110,000 clones; 90% to 95% are singletons. The source was peripheral blood, collected on day 0 of AZD1222 vaccination. These receptors came from an adult in good health. CDR3s include the opening cysteine and the closing phenylalanine or tryptophan. Fields, in order: CDR3 length, J gene, D gene, clone size, V gene, CDR3 protein, CDR3 DNA. The D gene is left open where the match is weak. Rows may omit the clone size; those that give it use once, few, many or a size class.

CDR3 length: 15
J gene: TRBJ2-3
D gene: -
clone size: -
V gene: TRBV10-3
CDR3 protein: CAISESRIHTDTQYF
CDR3 DNA: TGTGCCATCAGTGAGTCGAGGATTCATACAGATACGCAGTATTTT

CDR3 length: 15
J gene: TRBJ2-2
D gene: TRBD1
clone size: -
V gene: TRBV9
CDR3 protein: CASKPGQPNTGELFF
CDR3 DNA: TGTGCCAGCAAACCGGGACAGCCGAACACCGGGGAGCTGTTTTTT

CDR3 length: 15
J gene: TRBJ2-4
D gene: TRBD2
clone size: -
V gene: TRBV7-2
CDR3 protein: CASSRTSGGAVIQYF
CDR3 DNA: TGTGCCAGCAGTCGGACTAGCGGGGGGGCCGTCATTCAGTACTTC

CDR3 length: 16
J gene: TRBJ1-2
D gene: -
clone size: -
V gene: TRBV27
CDR3 protein: CASSLSPTGLVYGYTF
CDR3 DNA: TGTGCCAGCAGTTTATCTCCCACAGGCCTAGTCTATGGCTACACCTTC

CDR3 length: 18
J gene: TRBJ2-7
D gene: TRBD2
clone size: -
V gene: TRBV7-4
CDR3 protein: CASSLVSSSGGIWYEQYF
CDR3 DNA: TGTGCCAGCAGCTTAGTTTCCAGTAGCGGGGGAATCTGGTACGAGCAGTACTTC

CDR3 length: 11
J gene: TRBJ1-1
D gene: -
clone size: many
V gene: TRBV6-5
CDR3 protein: CASSKDTEAFF
CDR3 DNA: TGTGCCAGCAGTAAGGACACTGAAGCTTTCTTT

CDR3 length: 15
J gene: TRBJ2-7
D gene: TRBD2
clone size: -
V gene: TRBV19
CDR3 protein: CASSKGGTKNYEQYF
CDR3 DNA: TGTGCCAGTAGTAAAGGCGGGACTAAAAATTACGAGCAGTACTTC

CDR3 length: 16
J gene: TRBJ1-1
D gene: -
clone size: -
V gene: TRBV11-2
CDR3 protein: CASSLATAGGNTEAFF
CDR3 DNA: TGTGCCAGCAGCTTAGCTACAGCTGGAGGGAACACTGAAGCTTTCTTT

CDR3 length: 16
J gene: TRBJ1-5
D gene: -
clone size: -
V gene: TRBV4-2
CDR3 protein: CASSDPAQGESQPQHF
CDR3 DNA: TGTGCCAGCAGCGACCCGGCGCAAGGGGAAAGTCAGCCCCAGCATTTT

CDR3 length: 14
J gene: TRBJ1-2
D gene: -
clone size: -
V gene: TRBV3-1/TRBV3-2
CDR3 protein: CASSQARSNYGYTF
CDR3 DNA: TGTGCCAGCAGCCAAGCGAGGAGTAACTATGGCTACACCTTC

CDR3 length: 14
J gene: TRBJ2-3
D gene: -
clone size: -
V gene: TRBV12-5
CDR3 protein: CASGLAGEPDTQYF
CDR3 DNA: TGTGCTAGTGGTTTGGCTGGGGAGCCAGATACGCAGTATTTT

CDR3 length: 11
J gene: TRBJ1-4
D gene: -
clone size: -
V gene: TRBV9
CDR3 protein: CASSSREKLFF
CDR3 DNA: TGTGCCAGCAGCTCCCGAGAAAAACTGTTTTTT

CDR3 length: 16
J gene: TRBJ1-3
D gene: -
clone size: -
V gene: TRBV18
CDR3 protein: CASSPSGAHSGNTIYF
CDR3 DNA: TGTGCCAGCTCACCGTCGGGGGCGCACTCTGGAAACACCATATATTTT

CDR3 length: 15
J gene: TRBJ2-6
D gene: -
clone size: -
V gene: TRBV3-1/TRBV3-2
CDR3 protein: CASRQTPSGANVLTF
CDR3 DNA: TGTGCCAGCAGACAAACCCCTTCTGGGGCCAACGTCCTGACTTTC

CDR3 length: 13
J gene: TRBJ1-4
D gene: -
clone size: once
V gene: TRBV7-9
CDR3 protein: CASCTGSGEKLFF
CDR3 DNA: TGTGCCAGCTGTACAGGGTCGGGTGAAAAACTGTTTTTT

CDR3 length: 13
J gene: TRBJ1-2
D gene: -
clone size: -
V gene: TRBV6-1
CDR3 protein: CASSEDRIYGYTF
CDR3 DNA: TGTGCCAGCAGTGAGGACAGAATCTATGGCTACACCTTC

CDR3 length: 14
J gene: TRBJ1-1
D gene: -
clone size: -
V gene: TRBV6-5
CDR3 protein: CASSYSGLGTEAFF
CDR3 DNA: TGTGCCAGCAGTTACTCGGGGCTTGGTACTGAAGCTTTCTTT

CDR3 length: 12
J gene: TRBJ1-2
D gene: -
clone size: -
V gene: TRBV5-1
CDR3 protein: CASSLQFGGYTF
CDR3 DNA: TGCGCCAGCAGCTTGCAATTCGGTGGCTACACCTTC